The present entry profiles one T cell receptor beta chain with its context. Its target is unknown. This entry belongs to a study of cytomegalovirus exposure and HLA in healthy donors. Study overall: The approximately 130 validation repertoires were reported in a later analysis to have been generated on the same platform as the approximately 700 first-cohort repertoires.

Study-wide results and caveats: The tendency of first-cohort TCR clusters to co-occur in the 100 to 150 validation repertoires was identified by a subsequent analysis. The study listed under 200 cytomegalovirus-associated TCR beta chains. Reportedly, cytomegalovirus status was diagnosed with high sensitivity and specificity.

Profiled with immunoSEQ multiplex PCR; TCRdb holds only in-frame clones, not every one. The top ten clones hold over 4% of a sample with approximately 59,000 clones, approximately 92% of them seen once. CDR3 size: 19 residues. The source of this sequence is a man aged 18 to 35 in good health and CMV-seropositive. The rearrangement uses TRBV12-2 and TRBJ2-3; TRBD2 is taken as the D call from the table, unchecked against the DNA. TRBV12-2 is deemed a pseudogene. Sequencing was done on a sample of PBMCs. Here the CDR3 reads CASRLGGSGRPLGTDTQYF. In DNA, the CDR3 is TGTGCAAGTCGCTTAGGGGGAAGCGGGCGACCTCTGGGCACAGATACGCAGTATTTT.